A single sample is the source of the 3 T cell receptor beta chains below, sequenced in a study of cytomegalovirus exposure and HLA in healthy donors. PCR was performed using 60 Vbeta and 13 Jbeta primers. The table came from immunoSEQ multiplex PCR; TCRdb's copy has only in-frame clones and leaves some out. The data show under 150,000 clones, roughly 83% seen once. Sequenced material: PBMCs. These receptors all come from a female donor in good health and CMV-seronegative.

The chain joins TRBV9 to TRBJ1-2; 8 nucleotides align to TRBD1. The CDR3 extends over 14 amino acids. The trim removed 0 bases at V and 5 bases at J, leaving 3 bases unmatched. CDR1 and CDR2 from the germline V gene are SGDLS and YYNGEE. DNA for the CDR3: TGTGCCAGCAGCGTAGGACAGGGGCCTTATGGCTACACCTTC. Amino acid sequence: CASSVGQGPYGYTF.

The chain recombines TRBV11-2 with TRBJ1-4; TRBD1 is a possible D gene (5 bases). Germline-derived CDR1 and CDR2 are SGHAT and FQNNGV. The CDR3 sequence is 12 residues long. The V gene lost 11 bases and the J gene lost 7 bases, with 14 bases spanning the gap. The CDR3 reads CAPGGEGEKLFF. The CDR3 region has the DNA TGTGCCCCCGGGGGGGAGGGTGAAAAACTGTTTTTT.

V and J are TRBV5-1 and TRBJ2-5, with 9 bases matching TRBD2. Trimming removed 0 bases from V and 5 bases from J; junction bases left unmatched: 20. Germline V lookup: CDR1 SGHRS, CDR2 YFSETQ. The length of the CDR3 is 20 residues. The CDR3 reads CASSLGGCVLAGIEIETQYF. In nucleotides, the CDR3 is TGCGCCAGCAGCTTGGGAGGTTGTGTACTAGCGGGTATCGAGATTGAGACCCAGTACTTC.